The 18 T cell receptor beta chains below were found in one sample sequenced in a study of liver allograft versus peripheral blood T cells. Turning to the study itself: Recipients' peripheral blood T cell receptor repertoires were compared with those in transplanted livers.

MiXCR was run by TCRdb on the reads, yielding one entry per CDR3 protein. Of some 14,000 distinct CDR3 sequences in the sample, roughly 18% are singletons; the top ten hold roughly 2%. The receptors were gathered from a human patient who had a liver transplant. Some of the T cells may derive from the graft donor.

V usage is TRBV7-9 and J usage is TRBJ1-4, with 7 bases that match TRBD1. This CDR3 has 16 amino acids. CDR1 SEHNR and CDR2 FQNEAQ come from the germline V gene (reference sequence). V shed 5 bases and J 4 bases; nucleotides not matched to a gene: 10. The CDR3 here is CASSPRDSRYNEKLFF. The CDR3 bases are TGTGCCAGCAGCCCAAGGGACAGTCGATATAATGAAAAACTGTTTTTT.

This clonotype was found a few times. This rearrangement joins TRBV20-1 to TRBJ1-2; 8 bases fit TRBD1. The CDR3 consists of 14 residues. The V segment lost 5 bases and the J segment 4 bases; nucleotides outside the gene matches: 9. The germline V gene encodes CDR1 DFQATT and CDR2 SNEGSKA (reference sequence). The CDR3 loop is CSALWSRGRYGYTF. The CDR3 region has the DNA TGCAGTGCTCTTTGGTCCAGGGGGCGCTATGGCTACACCTTC.

This clonotype is medium-sized (0.01 to 0.1%) in the sample. The rearrangement links TRBV18 to TRBJ1-5; D perhaps matches TRBD1 (5 bases). V lost 0 bases, J lost 4 bases, and 10 bases lay in between. Per germline, CDR1 KGHSH and CDR2 LQKENI. This CDR3 contains 15 residues. Here the CDR3 DNA reads TGTGCCAGCTCACCACCAACAGGCAGGAATCAGCCCCAGCATTTT. Protein product: CASSPPTGRNQPQHF.

This clonotype is medium-sized within its sample. The chain uses TRBV5-4 and TRBJ1-2; TRBD1 agrees at 8 bases. The CDR3 sequence is 13 residues long. J gave up 4 bases and V 4 bases, and 3 bases lay outside the gene matches. Germline V lookup: CDR1 SGHNT, CDR2 YYREEE (reference sequence). The CDR3 DNA is TGTGCCAGCAGCGGGACAGGCCCCTATGGCTACACCTTC. It translates to CASSGTGPYGYTF.

This clonotype is termed medium-sized. The rearrangement uses TRBV27 and TRBJ1-6, with D unresolved. V lost 7 bases, J lost 7 bases, and 20 bases lay in between. Germline V lookup: CDR1 MNHEY, CDR2 SMNVEV (reference sequence). The CDR3 runs 16 residues. The CDR3 sequence is CASTKGPQTLNSPLHF. As DNA, the CDR3 is TGTGCCAGCACCAAGGGTCCGCAGACTCTAAATTCACCCCTCCACTTT.

By share, this clonotype ranks as medium-sized (0.01 to 0.1%). The rearrangement joins TRBV15 to TRBJ2-1, with TRBD2 matching over 8 bases. Germline V lookup: CDR1 LNHNV, CDR2 YYDKDF (reference sequence). The ends lost 1 base at V and 6 bases at J; junction bases unmatched: 5. This CDR3 region has 15 residues. CDR3 DNA sequence: TGTGCCACCAGCAGAGCCCTAGCGGGTGGCAATGAGCAGTTCTTC. Protein product: CATSRALAGGNEQFF.

This clonotype was picked up many times. The chain carries TRBV28 and TRBJ1-1; 7 bases are a match to TRBD1. The CDR3 extends over 15 amino acids. Germline CDR1 and CDR2: MDHEN and SYDVKM. Trimming took 2 bases from V and 4 from J; bases not matched to a gene: 7. The CDR3 sequence is CASSLGAGQPTEAFF. The CDR3 DNA is TGTGCCAGCAGTTTAGGGGCGGGACAGCCCACTGAAGCTTTCTTT.

By sample fraction, this clonotype is medium-sized (0.01 to 0.1%). The gene calls are TRBV15 and TRBJ1-5, with D unclear. This CDR3 is 13 amino acids long. CDR1 is LNHNV and CDR2 is YYDKDF in the germline V gene (reference sequence). The V gene lost 0 bases and the J gene lost 6 bases, with 6 bases spanning the gap. CDR3 sequence: CATSRDMGQPQHF. CDR3 nucleotides: TGTGCCACCAGCAGAGATATGGGTCAGCCCCAGCATTTT.

This clonotype showed up just a few times. The CDR3 reads CATSRGQGSTDTQYF. For the CDR3, the DNA is TGTGCCACCAGCAGGGGACAGGGGAGCACAGATACGCAGTATTTT. The rearrangement links TRBV15 to TRBJ2-3; 10 nucleotides align to TRBD1. The CDR3 has 15 residues. With V trimmed by 3 bases and J by 0 bases, 0 bases remained unmatched. Germline values: CDR1 LNHNV, CDR2 YYDKDF (reference sequence).

As DNA, the CDR3 is TGTGCCAGCAGTTTTATGGGCCACGAGCAGTACTTC. It yields the protein CASSFMGHEQYF. V and J are TRBV27 and TRBJ2-7, with D hard to call. Trimming shortened V by 3 bases and J by 5 bases, and 8 bases separated the two germline ends. The CDR3 loop spans 12 amino acids. Germline values: CDR1 MNHEY, CDR2 SMNVEV (reference sequence).

This clonotype is medium-sized (0.01 to 0.1%). This sequence joins TRBV12-3 or TRBV12-4 and TRBJ1-6; 10 bases are shared with TRBD1. V lost 7 bases to trimming and J lost 9 bases; unmatched junction nucleotides: 12. The CDR3 sequence is 16 residues long. The CDR3: CASKAGQGSFGSPLHF. CDR3 coding DNA: TGTGCCAGCAAAGCGGGACAGGGGTCCTTCGGTTCACCCCTCCACTTT.

The rearrangement links TRBV11-1 to TRBJ2-7; D ambiguous. There are 14 residues in the CDR3. The V end lost 6 bases, the J end lost 0 bases, and 12 bases lay between the germline ends. Germline CDR1 and CDR2: SGHAT and FQDESV (reference sequence). The CDR3 bases are TGTGCCAGCAGTTCCTGGAGCAGCTCCTACGAGCAGTACTTC. Translated, it gives CASSSWSSSYEQYF.

This clonotype was detected only a few times. A junction boundary mismatches the germline segment, possibly from a read error. This rearrangement joins TRBV20-1 to TRBJ2-3, with D tentatively TRBD2 (6 bases). Germline CDR1 and CDR2: DFQATT and SNEGSKA (reference sequence). This CDR3 has 14 residues. The CDR3 reads CSARDRFDPGGACF. CDR3 sequence (DNA): TGCAGTGCTAGAGATCGTTTCGACCCCGGCGGGGCCTGTTTT.

This clonotype is judged medium-sized. The rearrangement joins TRBV7-2 to TRBJ1-2; 10 bases are a match to TRBD1. The CDR3 runs to 15 residues. V gave up 5 bases and J gave up 6 bases; unmatched junction bases: 9. Looked up from germline, CDR1 is SGHTA and CDR2 is FQGNSA. CDR3: CASSHNIGTGDGYTF. The DNA of the CDR3 is TGTGCCAGCAGCCACAATATCGGGACAGGGGATGGCTACACCTTC.

The V gene is TRBV28, the J gene TRBJ2-3; D is possibly TRBD1 (5 bases). Germline-derived CDR1 and CDR2 are MDHEN and SYDVKM. The CDR3 is 12 residues long. V gave up 11 bases and J gave up 5 bases, with 14 bases separating them. In DNA, the CDR3 is TGTGCCGCACAGGATCACGGAGATACGCAGTATTTT. It translates to CAAQDHGDTQYF.

This clonotype was recorded a few times. As the CDR3 is not closed by the conserved phenylalanine or tryptophan, this likely results from a read error. The chain uses TRBV7-2 and TRBJ1-5; D is unresolved. V lost 2 bases, J lost 3 bases, and 2 bases lay in between. The CDR3 has 12 residues. Looked up from germline, CDR1 is SGHTA and CDR2 is FQGNSA. The CDR3 sequence: CASSLFNQPQHL. Here the CDR3 DNA reads TGTGCCAGCAGCTTATTCAATCAGCCCCAGCATTTA.

About this clonotype itself: Given a much more abundant clone one base away, this may be a read error. The chain links TRBV6-5 to TRBJ1-3, with no clear D. Germline loops: CDR1 MNHEY, CDR2 SVGAGI. The CDR3 consists of 14 residues. In nucleotides, the CDR3 is TGTGCCAGAAGTTACTCGAATGGGGGAAACACCATATATTTT. This codes for CARSYSNGGNTIYF.

This clonotype was found a few times. The chain's CDR3 is CASSPPGLAGVSSYNEQFF. Here the CDR3 DNA reads TGTGCCAGCAGTCCACCCGGGCTAGCGGGGGTAAGCTCCTACAATGAGCAGTTCTTC. The chain employs TRBV12-3 or TRBV12-4 and TRBJ2-1, with 10 bases that match TRBD2. The CDR3 has 19 amino acids. V was clipped by 5 bases and J by 0 bases; unmatched bases: 13.